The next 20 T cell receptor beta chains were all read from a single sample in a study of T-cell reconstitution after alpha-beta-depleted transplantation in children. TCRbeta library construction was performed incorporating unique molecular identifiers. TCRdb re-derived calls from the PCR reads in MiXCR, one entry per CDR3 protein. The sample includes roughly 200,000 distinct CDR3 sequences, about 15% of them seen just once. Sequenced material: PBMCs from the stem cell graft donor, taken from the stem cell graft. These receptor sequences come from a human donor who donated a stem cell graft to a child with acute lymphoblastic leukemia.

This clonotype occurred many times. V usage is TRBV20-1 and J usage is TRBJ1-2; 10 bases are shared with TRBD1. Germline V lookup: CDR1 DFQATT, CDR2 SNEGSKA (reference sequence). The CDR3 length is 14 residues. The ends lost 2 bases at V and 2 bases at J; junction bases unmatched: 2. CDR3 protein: CSARTDRGNYGYTF. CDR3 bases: TGCAGTGCTAGAACGGACAGGGGGAACTATGGCTACACCTTC.

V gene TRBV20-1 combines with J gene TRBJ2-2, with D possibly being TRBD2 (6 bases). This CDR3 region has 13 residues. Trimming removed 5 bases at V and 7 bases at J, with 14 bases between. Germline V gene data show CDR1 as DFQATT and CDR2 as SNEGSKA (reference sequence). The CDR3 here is CSAAGGPGGELFF. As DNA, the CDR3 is TGCAGTGCTGCTGGAGGGCCCGGCGGGGAGCTGTTTTTT.

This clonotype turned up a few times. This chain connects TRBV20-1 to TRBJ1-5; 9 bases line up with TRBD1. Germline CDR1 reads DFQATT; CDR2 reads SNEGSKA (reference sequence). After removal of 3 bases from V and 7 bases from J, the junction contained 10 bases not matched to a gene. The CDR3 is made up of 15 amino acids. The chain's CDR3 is CSASGPPGTGQPQHF. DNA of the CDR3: TGCAGTGCTAGTGGCCCCCCAGGGACAGGGCAGCCCCAGCATTTT.

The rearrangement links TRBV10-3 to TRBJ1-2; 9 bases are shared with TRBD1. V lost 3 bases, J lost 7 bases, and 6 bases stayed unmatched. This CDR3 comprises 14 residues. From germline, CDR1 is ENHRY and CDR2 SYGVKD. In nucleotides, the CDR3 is TGTGCCATCAGTGACGGGACAGGGAGTGCTGGCTACACCTTC. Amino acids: CAISDGTGSAGYTF.

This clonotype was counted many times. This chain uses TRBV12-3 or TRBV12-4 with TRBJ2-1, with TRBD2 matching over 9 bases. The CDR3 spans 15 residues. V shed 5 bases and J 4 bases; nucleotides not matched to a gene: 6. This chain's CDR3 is CASSTGTSRYNEQFF. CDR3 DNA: TGTGCCAGCAGTACCGGGACTAGCCGATACAATGAGCAGTTCTTC.

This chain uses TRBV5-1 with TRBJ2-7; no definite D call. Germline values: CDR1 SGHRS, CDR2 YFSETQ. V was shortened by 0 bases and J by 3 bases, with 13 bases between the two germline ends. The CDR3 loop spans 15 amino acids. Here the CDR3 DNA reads TGCGCCAGCAGCTTGGAAGCTAGAAGGCACTACGAGCAGTACTTC. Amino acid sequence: CASSLEARRHYEQYF.

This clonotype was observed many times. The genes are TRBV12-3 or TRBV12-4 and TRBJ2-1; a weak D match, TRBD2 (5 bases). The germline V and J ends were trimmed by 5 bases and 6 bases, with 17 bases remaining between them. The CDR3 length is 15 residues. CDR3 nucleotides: TGTGCCAGCAGTCAGCACACGCTAGCTTTCAATGAGCAGTTCTTC. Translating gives CASSQHTLAFNEQFF.

CDR3 nucleotide sequence: TGCGCCAGCAGCTTGGGGGAATTGGGATACGAGCAGTACTTC. Its protein product is CASSLGELGYEQYF. This chain joins TRBV5-1 and TRBJ2-7; unclear D gene. The germline gives CDR1 SGHRS, CDR2 YFSETQ. V gave up 0 bases and J gave up 4 bases, with 11 bases separating them. The CDR3 totals 14 residues.

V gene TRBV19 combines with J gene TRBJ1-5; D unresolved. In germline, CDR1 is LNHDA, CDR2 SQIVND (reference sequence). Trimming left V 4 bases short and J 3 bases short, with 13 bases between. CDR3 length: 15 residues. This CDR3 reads CASSNPGGHNQPQHF. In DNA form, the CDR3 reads TGTGCCAGTAGTAACCCAGGAGGGCACAATCAGCCCCAGCATTTT.

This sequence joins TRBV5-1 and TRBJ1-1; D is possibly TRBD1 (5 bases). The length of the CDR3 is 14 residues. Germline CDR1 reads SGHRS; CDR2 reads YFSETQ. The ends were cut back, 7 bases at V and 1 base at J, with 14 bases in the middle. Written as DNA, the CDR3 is TGCGCCAGCTGGGTAGGGGTCGAGAACACTGAAGCTTTCTTT. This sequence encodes CASWVGVENTEAFF. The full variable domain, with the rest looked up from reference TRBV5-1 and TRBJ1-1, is KAGVTQTPRYLIKTRGQQVTLSCSPISGHRSVSWYQQTPGQGLQFLFEYFSETQRNKGNFPGRFSGRQFSNSRSEMNVSTLELGDSALYLCASWVGVENTEAFFGQGTRLTVV.

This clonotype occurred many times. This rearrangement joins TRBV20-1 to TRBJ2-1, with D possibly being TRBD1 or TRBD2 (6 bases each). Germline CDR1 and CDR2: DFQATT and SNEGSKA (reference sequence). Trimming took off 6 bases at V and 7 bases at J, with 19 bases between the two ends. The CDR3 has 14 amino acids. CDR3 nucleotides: TGCAGTGCCGAAGGGTCAAAAGGGGGGAATGAGCAGTTCTTC. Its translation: CSAEGSKGGNEQFF.

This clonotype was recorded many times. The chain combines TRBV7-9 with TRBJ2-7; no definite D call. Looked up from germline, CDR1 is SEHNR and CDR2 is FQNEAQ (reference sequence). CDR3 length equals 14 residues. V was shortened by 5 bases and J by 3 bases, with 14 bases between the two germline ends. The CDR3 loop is CASSPPSKGYEQYF. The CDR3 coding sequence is TGTGCCAGCAGCCCTCCCAGTAAGGGCTACGAGCAGTACTTC.

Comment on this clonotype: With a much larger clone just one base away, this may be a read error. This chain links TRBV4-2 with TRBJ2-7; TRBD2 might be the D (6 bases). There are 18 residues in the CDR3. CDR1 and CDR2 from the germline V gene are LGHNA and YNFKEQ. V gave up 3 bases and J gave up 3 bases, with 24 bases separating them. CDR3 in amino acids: CASSQPLMTRRGRYEQYF. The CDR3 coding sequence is TGTGCCAGCAGCCAGCCCTTGATGACTAGGAGGGGACGCTACGAGCAGTACTTC.

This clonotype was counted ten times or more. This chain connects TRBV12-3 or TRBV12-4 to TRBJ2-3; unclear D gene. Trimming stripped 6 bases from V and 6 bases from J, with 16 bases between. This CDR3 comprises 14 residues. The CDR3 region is CASSTYREADTQYF. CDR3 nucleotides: TGTGCCAGCAGCACGTATCGTGAGGCGGATACGCAGTATTTT.

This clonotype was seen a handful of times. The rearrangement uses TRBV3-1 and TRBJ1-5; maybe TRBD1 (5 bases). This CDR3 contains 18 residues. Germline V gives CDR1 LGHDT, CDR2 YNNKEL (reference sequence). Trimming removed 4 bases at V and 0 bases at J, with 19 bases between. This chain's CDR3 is CASSLRDGGPYSNQPQHF. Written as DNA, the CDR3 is TGTGCCAGCAGCCTCCGGGACGGCGGACCCTATAGCAATCAGCCCCAGCATTTT.

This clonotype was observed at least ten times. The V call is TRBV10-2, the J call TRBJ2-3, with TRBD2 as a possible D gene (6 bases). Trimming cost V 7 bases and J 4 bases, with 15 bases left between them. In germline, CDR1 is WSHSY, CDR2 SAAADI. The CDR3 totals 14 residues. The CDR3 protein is CASKLGGRADTQYF. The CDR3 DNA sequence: TGCGCCAGCAAACTTGGGGGGAGAGCAGATACGCAGTATTTT.

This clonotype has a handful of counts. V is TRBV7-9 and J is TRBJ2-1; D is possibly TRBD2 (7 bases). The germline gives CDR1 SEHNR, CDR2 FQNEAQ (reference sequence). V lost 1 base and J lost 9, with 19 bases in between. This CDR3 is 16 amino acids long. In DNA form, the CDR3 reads TGTGCCAGCAGCTTAGTGGGGGGGACAAGATACGCTGAGCAGTTCTTC. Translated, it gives CASSLVGGTRYAEQFF.

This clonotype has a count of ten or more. The CDR3 sequence is CSARVGAGRPREQFF. CDR3 DNA: TGCAGTGCTAGAGTGGGAGCGGGTCGTCCTAGAGAGCAGTTCTTC. The J gene is TRBJ2-1, the V gene TRBV20-1; the D gene is possibly TRBD2 (6 bases). The germline V gene has CDR1 DFQATT and CDR2 SNEGSKA (reference sequence). V lost 1 base and J 10 bases, leaving 20 bases between the germline ends. This CDR3 has 15 amino acids.

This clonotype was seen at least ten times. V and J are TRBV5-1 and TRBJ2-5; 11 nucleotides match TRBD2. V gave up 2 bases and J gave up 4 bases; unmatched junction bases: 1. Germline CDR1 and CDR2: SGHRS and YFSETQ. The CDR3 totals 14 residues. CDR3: CASSFTSGRETQYF. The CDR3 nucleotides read TGCGCCAGCAGCTTCACTAGCGGGAGAGAGACCCAGTACTTC.

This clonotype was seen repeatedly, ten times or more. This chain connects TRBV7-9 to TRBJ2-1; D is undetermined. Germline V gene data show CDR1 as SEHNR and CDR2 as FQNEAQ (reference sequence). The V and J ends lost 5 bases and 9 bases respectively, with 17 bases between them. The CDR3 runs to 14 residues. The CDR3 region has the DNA TGTGCCAGCAGCCCTCGCCGGGCGGTCGTTGAGCAGTTCTTC. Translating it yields CASSPRRAVVEQFF.